The 24 T cell receptor beta chains below all came from one sample that was sequenced in a study of identical twins. TCRdb independently ran MiXCR on the 5' RACE reads; one entry per CDR3 protein. The data show 250,000 to 350,000 distinct CDR3 sequences, about 8.9% seen once. These same data were also listed under a study on yellow fever vaccine responses in identical twins.

Sequences were obtained from memory (CD45RO+) T cells sorted from blood. Source of these receptors: a woman aged 18-35 years in good health.

The chain links TRBV15 to TRBJ2-7; 11 bases fit TRBD2. V shed 5 bases, J shed 1 base, and the junction held 4 bases outside the gene matches. This CDR3 has 15 amino acids. CDR1 and CDR2 from the germline V gene are LNHNV and YYDKDF (reference sequence). CDR3 in amino acids: CATSGLAGGSYEQYV. CDR3 DNA sequence: TGTGCCACCAGCGGCTTAGCGGGGGGGTCCTACGAGCAGTACGTC.

The rearrangement uses TRBV11-2 and TRBJ2-3; unclear D gene. Germline V lookup: CDR1 SGHAT, CDR2 FQNNGV. Trimming pared 2 bases from V and 0 bases from J, leaving 6 bases between. The CDR3 extends over 14 amino acids. CDR3 in DNA: TGTGCCAGCAGCTTACGAGTCAGCACAGATACGCAGTATTTT. It specifies CASSLRVSTDTQYF.

This clonotype was seen a handful of times. V gene TRBV20-1 combines with J gene TRBJ1-2, with 7 bases lining up with TRBD1. The CDR3 contains 16 residues. CDR1 and CDR2 from the germline V gene are DFQATT and SNEGSKA (reference sequence). V trimming: 3 bases; J trimming: 1 base; junction bases outside the gene matches: 11. CDR3 DNA: TGCAGTGCTAGTCGCGACAGGGACGTTTTTAACTATGGCTACACCTTC. This encodes CSASRDRDVFNYGYTF.

The chain links TRBV18 to TRBJ1-6, with D unresolved. This CDR3 region has 14 residues. Germline CDR1 is KGHSH and CDR2 is LQKENI. Trimming left V 3 bases short and J 5 bases short, with 8 bases between. The CDR3 reads CASSPGENNSPLHF. The CDR3 DNA is TGTGCCAGCTCACCGGGAGAGAATAATTCACCCCTCCACTTT.

The chain couples TRBV11-2 to TRBJ1-6, with TRBD1 matching over 10 bases. This CDR3 region has 15 residues. Trimming at V came to 5 bases and at J to 10 bases, leaving 8 bases not matched to a gene. Per the germline V gene, CDR1 is SGHAT and CDR2 is FQNNGV. As DNA, the CDR3 is TGTGCCAGCAGCGAAGTGGGGACAGGGGTCTCACCCCTCCACTTT. Encoded protein: CASSEVGTGVSPLHF.

The chain joins TRBV18 to TRBJ1-1; 9 nucleotides line up with TRBD1. The V segment lost 3 bases and the J segment 4 bases; nucleotides outside the gene matches: 6. Looked up from germline, CDR1 is KGHSH and CDR2 is LQKENI. The CDR3 runs to 15 residues. The CDR3 DNA reads as TGTGCCAGCTCACCTACACAGGGGGCGCGCACTGAAGCTTTCTTT. It specifies CASSPTQGARTEAFF.

This clonotype has a count of ten or more. The V call is TRBV12-3 or TRBV12-4, the J call TRBJ1-1, with D possibly being TRBD1 (5 bases). V shed 10 bases and J shed 3 bases, with 21 bases lying between them. CDR3 length: 15 residues. The CDR3 loop reads CATHHPWGADTEAFF. DNA for the CDR3: TGTGCCACCCACCACCCGTGGGGCGCAGACACTGAAGCTTTCTTT.

The chain has TRBV20-1 and TRBJ2-3; TRBD2 aligns across 11 bases. The length of the CDR3 is 15 residues. Trimming cost V 4 bases and J 1 base; bases outside gene matches: 4. The germline gives CDR1 DFQATT, CDR2 SNEGSKA (reference sequence). The chain's CDR3 is CSATRLAGRTDTQYF. As DNA, the CDR3 is TGCAGTGCTACCAGACTAGCGGGGCGCACAGATACGCAGTATTTT.

In this sample, this clonotype turned up many times. The chain has TRBV5-1 and TRBJ2-5, with no clear D. Trimming shortened V by 0 bases and J by 1 base, and 10 bases separated the two germline ends. Germline CDR1 SGHRS, CDR2 YFSETQ. This CDR3 is 15 amino acids long. CDR3 amino acids: CASSLAEYPQETQYF. DNA of the CDR3: TGCGCCAGCAGCTTGGCCGAATACCCCCAAGAGACCCAGTACTTC.

The chain joins TRBV7-8 to TRBJ2-4; 7 bases fit TRBD2. The junction had 3 bases not matched to a gene; V was cut back by 1 base and J by 3 bases. Germline V gene sequence: CDR1 SGHVS, CDR2 FQNEAQ. CDR3 length: 15 residues. CDR3: CASSLVGGDKNIQYF. In DNA, the CDR3 is TGTGCCAGCAGCTTAGTGGGGGGGGACAAAAACATTCAGTACTTC.

This clonotype was observed many times. The J gene is TRBJ1-6, the V gene TRBV6-1; D gene ambiguous. Between the trimmed V and J ends, which lost 4 bases and 7 bases, there was a span of 14 bases. Looked up from germline, CDR1 is MNHNS and CDR2 is SASEGT. The CDR3 covers 15 residues. DNA of the CDR3: TGTGCCAGCAGTGCAGATCCCCCTGGGAATTCACCCCTCCACTTT. Its translation is CASSADPPGNSPLHF.

This clonotype showed up just a few times. This chain joins TRBV5-1 and TRBJ1-2; 8 nucleotides match TRBD1. Germline V CDR1 and CDR2: SGHRS, YFSETQ. CDR3 length equals 15 residues. V lost 0 bases, J lost 5 bases, and 6 bases stayed unmatched. The CDR3 DNA reads TGCGCCAGCAGCTTGGCCCCGGGACAGGAATATGGCTACACCTTC. This gives the protein CASSLAPGQEYGYTF. Based on the CDR3 plus reference TRBV5-1 and TRBJ1-2, the full variable domain is KAGVTQTPRYLIKTRGQQVTLSCSPISGHRSVSWYQQTPGQGLQFLFEYFSETQRNKGNFPGRFSGRQFSNSRSEMNVSTLELGDSALYLCASSLAPGQEYGYTFGSGTRLTVV.

The chain has TRBV7-9 and TRBJ2-7; 7 bases are a match to TRBD1. The V gene's germline CDR1 is SEHNR and CDR2 FQNEAQ (reference sequence). Losses at the gene ends were 5 bases for V and 2 bases for J; bases not matched to a gene: 6. CDR3 size: 14 residues. In DNA, the CDR3 is TGTGCCAGCAGCCACCGGGACAGTCCCTACGAGCAGTACTTC. Translated: CASSHRDSPYEQYF.

This clonotype came up many times. This chain joins TRBV3-1 and TRBJ2-5, with 7 bases lining up with TRBD2. Germline V gene lookup returns CDR1 LGHDT and CDR2 YNNKEL (reference sequence). This CDR3 spans 14 amino acids. V lost 3 bases and J lost 0; bases outside the gene matches: 1. The CDR3 spells CASSQGLHQETQYF. For the CDR3, the DNA is TGTGCCAGCAGCCAGGGACTACACCAAGAGACCCAGTACTTC.

The rearrangement joins TRBV10-1 to TRBJ2-2; D not resolved. Deletions cut 4 bases from V and 0 bases from J, with 9 bases between. The CDR3 contains 15 residues. Germline CDR1 reads WNHNN; CDR2 reads SYGVQD (reference sequence). The CDR3 DNA reads TGCGCCAGCAGTGCCAGAGCCCCGAACACCGGGGAGCTGTTTTTT. As protein: CASSARAPNTGELFF.

This clonotype was counted at least ten times. This chain joins TRBV10-2 and TRBJ1-1, with D unclear. V was trimmed by 4 bases and J by 7 bases, leaving 7 bases between them. The CDR3 is 11 residues long. Germline V CDR1 and CDR2: WSHSY, SAAADI. The CDR3 reads CASSGSVEAFF. CDR3 DNA sequence: TGCGCCAGCAGTGGATCTGTTGAAGCTTTCTTT.

The chain is built from TRBV5-1 and TRBJ1-4; D ambiguous. CDR3 length: 15 amino acids. V was trimmed by 0 bases and J by 11 bases, leaving 17 bases between them. From germline, CDR1 is SGHRS and CDR2 YFSETQ. The CDR3, as DNA: TGCGCCAGCAGCTTGGAGGCCGGGTTTGGGGAGAAACTGTTTTTT. Translating it yields CASSLEAGFGEKLFF.

The rearrangement joins TRBV13 to TRBJ2-5; 12 bases align to TRBD2. Germline loops: CDR1 PRHDT, CDR2 FYEKMQ (reference sequence). V was clipped by 5 bases and J by 6 bases; unmatched bases: 4. The CDR3 totals 14 residues. CDR3 nucleotide sequence: TGTGCCAGCAGCCCTAGCGGGGGGGCGAAGACCCAGTACTTC. The encoded protein is CASSPSGGAKTQYF.

V usage is TRBV20-1 and J usage is TRBJ2-7; 11 bases fit TRBD2. Trimming cost V 6 bases and J 3 bases; bases outside gene matches: 4. The CDR3 has 13 residues. The germline CDR1 and CDR2 sequences are DFQATT and SNEGSKA (reference sequence). CDR3 nucleotide sequence: TGCAGTGCCCAGGGACTAGCGGACTACGAGCAGTACTTC. This sequence encodes CSAQGLADYEQYF.

This chain joins TRBV20-1 and TRBJ1-2; D might be TRBD1 (5 bases). From germline, CDR1 is DFQATT and CDR2 SNEGSKA (reference sequence). V was cut by 7 bases and J by 7 bases, with 13 bases left in between. The CDR3 spans 11 residues. The CDR3 here is CSGPAGIGYTF. Here the CDR3 DNA reads TGCAGTGGTCCGGCAGGGATTGGCTACACCTTC.

This chain joins TRBV29-1 and TRBJ2-7, with 14 bases lining up with TRBD2. The germline V gene has CDR1 SQVTM and CDR2 ANQGSEA. CDR3 size: 14 residues. V lost 6 bases to trimming and J lost 4 bases; unmatched junction nucleotides: 5. The CDR3 here is CSVETSGRGYEQYF. CDR3 nucleotide sequence: TGCAGCGTCGAGACTAGCGGGAGGGGGTACGAGCAGTACTTC.

The gene calls are TRBV5-6 and TRBJ2-1, with TRBD2 identical over 7 bases. The CDR3 sequence is 20 residues long. Looked up from germline, CDR1 is SGHDT and CDR2 is YYEEEE. The J segment lost 0 bases and the V segment lost 2 bases, leaving 17 bases of the junction unmatched. The CDR3 DNA is TGTGCCAGCAGCTTCTCTTGGGGGGGTAGCGGGCCCAGCTCCTACAATGAGCAGTTCTTC. Amino acid sequence: CASSFSWGGSGPSSYNEQFF. Full variable domain (outside the CDR3, taken from reference TRBV5-6 and TRBJ2-1): DAGVTQSPTHLIKTRGQQVTLRCSPKSGHDTVSWYQQALGQGPQFIFQYYEEEERQRGNFPDRFSGHQFPNYSSELNVNALLLGDSALYLCASSFSWGGSGPSSYNEQFFGPGTRLTVL.

This clonotype was counted a few times. The chain carries TRBV28 and TRBJ1-5; D perhaps matches TRBD1 (5 bases). The CDR3 consists of 12 residues. Between the trimmed V and J ends, which lost 7 bases and 6 bases, there was a span of 10 bases. Germline CDR1 and CDR2: MDHEN and SYDVKM. The chain's CDR3 is CASTRGSQPQHF. In DNA, the CDR3 is TGTGCCAGCACGCGGGGGAGTCAGCCCCAGCATTTT.

This clonotype was observed at least ten times. This chain uses TRBV18 with TRBJ2-3, with unresolved D. Germline CDR1 KGHSH, CDR2 LQKENI. The CDR3 is 13 residues long. The V gene lost 1 base and the J gene lost 5 bases, with 7 bases spanning the gap. CDR3 in DNA: TGTGCCAGCTCACCACTGGACCTAGATACGCAGTATTTT. This translates into CASSPLDLDTQYF.